The source of this T cell receptor (beta chain) is a study of cytomegalovirus exposure and HLA in healthy donors. General study results and limits: Earlier analysis looked at TCR beta V segments, and most were productive about 90% or about 30% of the time. A later analysis reportedly found fewer N-insertions in an Asian-associated ancestry cluster than the roughly 670-donor mean. The study dropped some indistinguishable V segments, TRBV6-2 and TRBV6-3 among them. In vitro experiments confirmed that a few CMV-associated chains were specific for CMV antigens.

CDR1 SQVTM and CDR2 ANQGSEA come from the germline V gene. The CDR3 consists of 15 residues. After removal of 4 bases from V and 4 bases from J, the junction contained 9 bases not matched to a gene. A note on this clone: Antigen unknown.

PCR amplification relied on 60 Vbeta primers (plus 13 Jbeta primers). Sequencing used immunoSEQ multiplex PCR; TCRdb keeps in-frame clones, though not all of them. The sample has roughly 140,000 clones, roughly 80% seen once; the top ten hold around 3%. The chain combines TRBV29-1 with TRBJ2-3; 9 nucleotides match TRBD2. The source is a man aged 40-50 years in good health and CMV-seropositive. Sequenced material: PBMCs. The CDR3 bases are TGCAGCGTTGTCGTGCTAGCGGGATTGGCAGATACGCAGTATTTT. Translated: CSVVVLAGLADTQYF.